The present entry profiles one T cell receptor beta chain with its context. Its specificity is not known. Every donor provided around 9.3 milliliters of peripheral blood. This record belongs to a study of blood T cells in healthy people across ages. Broader study findings: Age showed a roughly linear inverse relationship with TCR beta diversity per million T cells. Unsorted PBMC material precluded a definitive naive versus antigen-experienced comparison.

Primed by a sample-barcoded 5' primer and a J-beta primer mix, a second PCR proceeded for about 7 to 12 cycles. From the 5' RACE reads, TCRdb called clonotypes with MiXCR, one entry per CDR3 protein. The data contain almost 1 million distinct CDR3 sequences, about 51% of them singletons. Sequenced material: blood. The receptor comes from a woman aged 60-70 years in good health.

The DNA of the CDR3 is TGTGCCAGCAGTTACATTCAGGATGCTCGGTATTTT. This gives the protein CASSYIQDARYF. The V call is TRBV6-2 or TRBV6-3, the J call TRBJ2-3; D remains ambiguous. The germline CDR1 and CDR2 sequences are MNHEY and SVGEGT. The ends were cut back, 2 bases at V and 14 bases at J, with 14 bases in the middle. This CDR3 spans 12 amino acids.